This entry features one T cell receptor beta chain sequence. These data originate in a study of blood T cell repertoires in COVID-19. The wider study: Material from acute and convalescent COVID-19 was sourced from the United States, Italy and Spain.

Under the authors' procedure: Amplification of reference gene primers was used by the study to estimate nucleated cell counts. The protocol was immunoSEQ multiplex PCR, while the TCRdb copy is restricted to in-frame clones and leaves out a portion. D and trimming come from the DNA, and the V and J calls and clone size come from that table. Of roughly 100,000 clones detected, 70% to 85% appear once; the ten largest clones hold 8.5% to 12%. The germline V gene has CDR1 GTSNPN and CDR2 SVGIG (reference sequence). This CDR3 is built from 14 residues. The ends were cut back, 3 bases at V and 1 base at J, with 12 bases in the middle.

The clonotype was recovered from a man between 65 and 85 years old with acute or convalescent COVID-19. J is TRBJ2-5 and V is TRBV30; possibly TRBD2 for D (6 bases). The specimen sequenced was peripheral blood. In DNA, the CDR3 is TGTGCCTGGAGGGCGGCGGGGACCCAAGAGACCCAGTACTTC. It encodes CAWRAAGTQETQYF.